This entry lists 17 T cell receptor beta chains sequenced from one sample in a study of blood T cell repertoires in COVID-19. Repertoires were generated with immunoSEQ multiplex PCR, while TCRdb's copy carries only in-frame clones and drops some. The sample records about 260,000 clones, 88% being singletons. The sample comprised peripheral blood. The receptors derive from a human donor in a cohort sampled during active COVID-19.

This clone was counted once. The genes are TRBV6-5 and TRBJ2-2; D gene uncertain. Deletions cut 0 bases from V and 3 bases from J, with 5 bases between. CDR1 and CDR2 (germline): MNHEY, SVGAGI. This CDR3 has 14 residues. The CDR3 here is CASSYSVDTGELFF. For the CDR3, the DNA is TGTGCCAGCAGTTACTCCGTAGACACCGGGGAGCTGTTTTTT.

CDR3 loop: CASSVERDRGGGYTF. In DNA, the CDR3 is TGTGCCAGCAGCGTAGAGCGAGACAGGGGCGGTGGCTACACCTTC. This chain links TRBV9 with TRBJ1-2, with 8 bases that match TRBD1. CDR1 is SGDLS, CDR2 YYNGEE, per germline. The CDR3 spans 15 residues. V dropped 0 bases and J dropped 7; count of bases not matched to a gene: 8.

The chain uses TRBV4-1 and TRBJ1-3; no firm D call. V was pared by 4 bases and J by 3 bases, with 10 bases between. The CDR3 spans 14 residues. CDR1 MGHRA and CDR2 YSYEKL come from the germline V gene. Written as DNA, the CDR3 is TGCGCCAGCAGCCGTACCGGGGTTGGAAACACCATATATTTT. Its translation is CASSRTGVGNTIYF.

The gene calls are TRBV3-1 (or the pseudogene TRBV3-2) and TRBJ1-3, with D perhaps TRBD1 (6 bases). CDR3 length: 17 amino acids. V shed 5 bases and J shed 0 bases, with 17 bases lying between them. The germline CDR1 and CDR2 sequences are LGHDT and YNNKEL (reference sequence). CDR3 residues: CASSGTRTVISGNTIYF. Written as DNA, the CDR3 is TGTGCCAGCAGCGGTACCCGGACAGTCATCTCTGGAAACACCATATATTTT.

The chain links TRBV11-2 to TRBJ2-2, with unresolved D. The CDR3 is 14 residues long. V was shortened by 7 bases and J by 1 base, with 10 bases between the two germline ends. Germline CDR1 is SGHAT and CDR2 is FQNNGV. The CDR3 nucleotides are TGTGCCAGCACCCGATCCGGGAACACCGGGGAGCTGTTTTTT. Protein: CASTRSGNTGELFF. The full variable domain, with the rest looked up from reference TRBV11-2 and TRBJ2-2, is EAGVAQSPRYKIIEKRQSVAFWCNPISGHATLYWYQQILGQGPKLLIQFQNNGVVDDSQLPKDRFSAERLKGVDSTLKIQPAKLEDSAVYLCASTRSGNTGELFFGEGSRLTVL.

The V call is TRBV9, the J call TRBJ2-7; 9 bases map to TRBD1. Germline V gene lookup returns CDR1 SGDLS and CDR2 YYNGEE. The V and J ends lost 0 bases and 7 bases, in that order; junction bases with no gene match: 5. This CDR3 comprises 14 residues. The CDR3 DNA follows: TGTGCCAGCAGCGTAGGACAGGGGGTAGGGGAGCAGTACTTC. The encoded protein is CASSVGQGVGEQYF.

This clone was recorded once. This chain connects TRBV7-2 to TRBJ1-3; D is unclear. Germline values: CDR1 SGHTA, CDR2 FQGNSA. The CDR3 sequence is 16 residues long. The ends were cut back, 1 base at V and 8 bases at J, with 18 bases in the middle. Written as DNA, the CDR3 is TGTGCCAGCAGCTTAGACCCGGCCCTCACTGGGCACACCATATATTTT. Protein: CASSLDPALTGHTIYF.

CDR3 loop: CASSLQSGVNEKLFF. In nucleotides, the CDR3 is TGTGCCAGCAGTTTACAGTCAGGGGTTAATGAAAAACTGTTTTTT. The rearrangement joins TRBV27 to TRBJ1-4; D perhaps matches TRBD1 (6 bases). V was pared by 2 bases and J by 4 bases, with 11 bases between. Germline CDR1 reads MNHEY; CDR2 reads SMNVEV (reference sequence). This CDR3 has 15 amino acids.

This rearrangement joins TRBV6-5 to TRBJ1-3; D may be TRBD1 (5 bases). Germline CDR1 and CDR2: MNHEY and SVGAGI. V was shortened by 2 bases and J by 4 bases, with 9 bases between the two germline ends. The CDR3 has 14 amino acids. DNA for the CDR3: TGTGCCAGCAGTTACCTAGGGGTCGGAAACACCATATATTTT. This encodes CASSYLGVGNTIYF.

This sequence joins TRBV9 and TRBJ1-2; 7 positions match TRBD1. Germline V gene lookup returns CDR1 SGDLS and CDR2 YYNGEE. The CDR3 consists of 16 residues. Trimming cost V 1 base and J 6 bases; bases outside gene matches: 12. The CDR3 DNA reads TGTGCCAGCAGCGTAAGTCTACCGGGACAGAAAGATGGCTACACCTTC. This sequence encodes CASSVSLPGQKDGYTF.

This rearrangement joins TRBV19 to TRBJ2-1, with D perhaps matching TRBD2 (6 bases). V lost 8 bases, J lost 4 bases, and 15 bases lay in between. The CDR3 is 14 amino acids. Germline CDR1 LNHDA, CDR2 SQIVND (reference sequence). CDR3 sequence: CASGDLGPYNEQFF. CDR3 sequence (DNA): TGTGCCAGTGGGGACTTGGGCCCTTACAATGAGCAGTTCTTC.

CDR3 residues: CASRTGGHGYTF. As DNA, the CDR3 is TGCGCCAGCCGGACAGGGGGACATGGCTACACCTTC. The chain has TRBV4-3 and TRBJ1-2, with 10 bases lining up with TRBD1. Germline values: CDR1 LGHNA, CDR2 YSLEER. CDR3 length: 12 amino acids. V lost 8 bases to trimming and J lost 6 bases; unmatched junction nucleotides: 3.

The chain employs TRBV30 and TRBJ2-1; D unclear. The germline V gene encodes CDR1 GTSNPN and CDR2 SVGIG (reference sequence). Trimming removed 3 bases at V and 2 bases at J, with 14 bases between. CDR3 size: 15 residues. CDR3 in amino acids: CAWRVQFTPYNEQFF. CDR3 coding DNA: TGTGCCTGGAGGGTACAGTTCACCCCCTACAATGAGCAGTTCTTC.

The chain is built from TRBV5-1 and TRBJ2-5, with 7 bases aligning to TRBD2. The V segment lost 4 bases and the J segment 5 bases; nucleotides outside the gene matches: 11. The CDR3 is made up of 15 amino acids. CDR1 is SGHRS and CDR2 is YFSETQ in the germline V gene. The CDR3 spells CASSGGDPKLETQYF. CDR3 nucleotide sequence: TGCGCCAGCAGCGGGGGGGACCCGAAACTGGAGACCCAGTACTTC.

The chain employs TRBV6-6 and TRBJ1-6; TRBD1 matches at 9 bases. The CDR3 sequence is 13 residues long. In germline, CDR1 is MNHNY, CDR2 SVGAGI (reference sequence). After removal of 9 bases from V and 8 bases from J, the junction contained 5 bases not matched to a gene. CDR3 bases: TGTGCCAGTGGACAGGGGCTAGATTCACCCCTCCACTTT. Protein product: CASGQGLDSPLHF.

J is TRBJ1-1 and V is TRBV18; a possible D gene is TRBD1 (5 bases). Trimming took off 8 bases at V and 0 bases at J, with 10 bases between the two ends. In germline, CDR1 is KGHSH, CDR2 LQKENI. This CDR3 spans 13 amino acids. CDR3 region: CASTDSMNTEAFF. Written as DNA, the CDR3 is TGTGCCAGCACCGACAGTATGAACACTGAAGCTTTCTTT. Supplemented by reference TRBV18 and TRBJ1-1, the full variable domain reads NAGVMQNPRHLVRRRGQEARLRCSPMKGHSHVYWYRQLPEEGLKFMVYLQKENIIDESGMPKERFSAEFPKEGPSILRIQQVVRGDSAAYFCASTDSMNTEAFFGQGTRLTVV.

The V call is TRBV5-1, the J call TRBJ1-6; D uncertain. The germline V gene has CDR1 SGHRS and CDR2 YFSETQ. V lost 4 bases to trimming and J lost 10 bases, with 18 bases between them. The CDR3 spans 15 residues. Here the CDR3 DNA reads TGCGCCAGCAGCCCCGGTGCGGGGAGAGGGTCACCCCTCCACTTT. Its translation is CASSPGAGRGSPLHF.